The 21 T cell receptor beta chains below come from one sample, sequenced in a study of cytomegalovirus exposure and HLA in healthy donors. Primers: 60 Vbeta forward and 13 Jbeta reverse. Generated by immunoSEQ multiplex PCR, the TCRdb table keeps only in-frame clones and is missing some. The sample consists of 150,000 to 200,000 clones, around 86% of them appearing once. Sequenced sample: PBMCs. All receptors come from a man aged 50 to 59 in good health and CMV-seronegative.

This chain connects TRBV6-4 to TRBJ2-2; 8 bases are a match to TRBD1. Germline assignment: CDR1 MRHNA and CDR2 SNTAGT. V lost 5 bases and J lost 1; bases outside the gene matches: 3. This CDR3 comprises 15 residues. The DNA of the CDR3 is TGTGCCAGCAGTCTGACAGGGGTGAACACCGGGGAGCTGTTTTTT. Protein: CASSLTGVNTGELFF.

V gene TRBV28 combines with J gene TRBJ2-3; 15 bases are a match to TRBD2. The CDR3 runs 18 residues. Germline V lookup: CDR1 MDHEN, CDR2 SYDVKM. V gave up 5 bases and J gave up 6 bases; unmatched junction bases: 12. The CDR3 DNA reads as TGTGCCAGCAGTCCACAGGGACTAGCGGGAGGAAGTGGCGATACGCAGTATTTT. This sequence encodes CASSPQGLAGGSGDTQYF.

To note about this clone: The identical CDR3 is also encoded by other nucleotide sequences in the sample. This chain uses TRBV6-6 with TRBJ1-3, with no clear D. Trimming took 5 bases from V and 0 from J, leaving 11 bases between them. The length of the CDR3 is 15 residues. Per the germline V gene, CDR1 is MNHNY and CDR2 is SVGAGI (reference sequence). For the CDR3, the DNA is TGTGCCAGCAGTACGGAGCTCACCTCTGGAAACACCATATATTTT. Translating it yields CASSTELTSGNTIYF.

This chain uses TRBV4-3 with TRBJ2-7; TRBD1 is a possible D gene (6 bases). Germline V gene lookup returns CDR1 LGHNA and CDR2 YSLEER. The CDR3 spans 15 residues. V lost 2 bases to trimming and J lost 7 bases, with 18 bases between them. This CDR3 is CASSQLGAPSKEQYF. Written as DNA, the CDR3 is TGCGCCAGCAGCCAATTGGGGGCCCCGTCGAAAGAGCAGTACTTC.

The V and J genes are TRBV19 and TRBJ2-2, with D tentatively TRBD2 (7 bases). CDR1 and CDR2 (germline): LNHDA, SQIVND (reference sequence). V lost 10 bases, J lost 4 bases, and 16 bases lay in between. This CDR3 is built from 14 residues. Here the CDR3 reads CAIMGGGTTGELFF. CDR3 DNA: TGTGCCATCATGGGAGGGGGGACCACCGGGGAGCTGTTTTTT.

The rearrangement uses TRBV7-8 and TRBJ1-5; D gene uncertain. Germline V gives CDR1 SGHVS, CDR2 FQNEAQ. V dropped 1 base and J dropped 5 bases, with 6 bases sitting between them. The CDR3 has 13 amino acids. The CDR3 DNA reads as TGTGCCAGCAGCTTAGATTTCTATCAGCCCCAGCATTTT. Translating gives CASSLDFYQPQHF.

The chain uses TRBV9 and TRBJ2-4, with D maybe TRBD1 (6 bases). The CDR3 has 15 amino acids. Germline V CDR1 and CDR2: SGDLS, YYNGEE. Trimming shortened V by 0 bases and J by 6 bases, and 13 bases separated the two germline ends. CDR3 in amino acids: CASSVEGVRGNIQYF. The CDR3 bases are TGTGCCAGCAGCGTAGAAGGGGTCAGGGGAAACATTCAGTACTTC.

This sequence joins TRBV7-2 and TRBJ1-4; 7 nucleotides line up with TRBD1. CDR1 and CDR2 from the germline V gene are SGHTA and FQGNSA. V dropped 4 bases and J dropped 8; count of bases not matched to a gene: 10. The CDR3 has 15 amino acids. The CDR3 DNA sequence: TGTGCCAGCAGCTCCTACAGGGGATGGAACGAAAAACTGTTTTTT. Its protein is CASSSYRGWNEKLFF.

This rearrangement joins TRBV5-6 to TRBJ1-1, with 10 bases fitting TRBD1. CDR1 SGHDT and CDR2 YYEEEE come from the germline V gene. The CDR3 runs 15 residues. The V gene end was trimmed by 5 bases and the J gene end by 5 bases; junction bases not matched to a gene: 9. The CDR3 is CASSIPGTGVTEAFF. The CDR3 coding sequence is TGTGCCAGCAGTATCCCCGGGACAGGGGTTACTGAAGCTTTCTTT.

This rearrangement joins TRBV5-4 to TRBJ2-7; a possible D gene is TRBD2 (5 bases). Germline CDR1 is SGHNT and CDR2 is YYREEE (reference sequence). The length of the CDR3 is 14 residues. V lost 2 bases to trimming and J lost 2 bases, with 11 bases between them. Here the CDR3 reads CASSLGSGTYEQYF. The DNA of the CDR3 is TGTGCCAGCAGCTTAGGGAGTGGCACCTACGAGCAGTACTTC.

This chain links TRBV7-8 with TRBJ1-5; 8 bases are a match to TRBD1. Germline CDR1 is SGHVS and CDR2 is FQNEAQ. J was trimmed by 3 bases and V by 5 bases; bases with no gene match: 6. This CDR3 spans 15 amino acids. CDR3 bases: TGTGCCAGCAGCCGGGGGACAGGCAACAATCAGCCCCAGCATTTT. It codes for CASSRGTGNNQPQHF. Supplemented by reference TRBV7-8 and TRBJ1-5, the full variable domain reads GAGVSQSPRYKVAKRGQDVALRCDPISGHVSLFWYQQALGQGPEFLTYFQNEAQLDKSGLPSDRFFAERPEGSVSTLKIQRTQQEDSAVYLCASSRGTGNNQPQHFGDGTRLSIL.

The chain couples TRBV27 to TRBJ2-1; possible D gene TRBD1, 7 bases. With 5 bases removed from V and 2 bases from J, the gap between germline ends came to 16 bases. Germline CDR1 and CDR2: MNHEY and SMNVEV (reference sequence). This CDR3 spans 16 amino acids. The DNA for the CDR3 is TGTGCCAGCAGTACAGGGGCGGCGGGACCCTACAATGAGCAGTTCTTC. Translating it yields CASSTGAAGPYNEQFF.

This sequence joins TRBV5-8 and TRBJ1-2, with 8 bases fitting TRBD1. Germline-derived CDR1 and CDR2 are SGHTS and YDEGEE. The CDR3 runs 17 residues. V lost 2 bases, J lost 8 bases, and 17 bases stayed unmatched. Written as DNA, the CDR3 is TGTGCCAGCAGCTTCATCGCCTTCAAATCAGGGGGCGCGGGCTACACCTTC. This codes for CASSFIAFKSGGAGYTF.

In this sample, this clone turned up once. The genes are TRBV5-1 and TRBJ1-3, with D maybe TRBD1 (6 bases). Deletions cut 2 bases from V and 8 bases from J, with 17 bases between. CDR1 is SGHRS, CDR2 YFSETQ, per germline. This CDR3 has 15 amino acids. CDR3 protein: CASSLQGTGLDTIYF. The CDR3 region has the DNA TGCGCCAGCAGCTTACAGGGCACCGGTCTGGACACCATATATTTT. Full variable domain (remainder filled in from reference TRBV5-1 and TRBJ1-3): KAGVTQTPRYLIKTRGQQVTLSCSPISGHRSVSWYQQTPGQGLQFLFEYFSETQRNKGNFPGRFSGRQFSNSRSEMNVSTLELGDSALYLCASSLQGTGLDTIYFGEGSWLTVV.

The gene calls are TRBV19 and TRBJ1-2; D uncertain. CDR1 is LNHDA and CDR2 is SQIVND in the germline V gene (reference sequence). The CDR3 extends over 11 amino acids. The V end lost 6 bases, the J end lost 4 bases, and 6 bases lay between the germline ends. The CDR3: CASRGLYGYTF. CDR3 bases: TGTGCCAGTAGGGGCCTCTATGGCTACACCTTC.

V and J are TRBV13 and TRBJ2-6, with 12 bases lining up with TRBD1. V trimming: 1 base; J trimming: 2 bases; junction bases outside the gene matches: 6. The CDR3 consists of 19 residues. The germline V gene encodes CDR1 PRHDT and CDR2 FYEKMQ (reference sequence). The CDR3 here is CASSLVFGTGGAGANVLTF. DNA for the CDR3: TGTGCCAGCAGCTTAGTTTTCGGGACAGGGGGCGCTGGGGCCAACGTCCTGACTTTC.

This sequence joins TRBV6-5 and TRBJ1-5, with D hard to call. The CDR3 runs to 15 residues. V dropped 3 bases and J dropped 4 bases, with 13 bases sitting between them. CDR1 is MNHEY and CDR2 is SVGAGI in the germline V gene. The CDR3 bases are TGTGCCAGCAGTTATAGTAGCTCATTTAATCAGCCCCAGCATTTT. It is translated as CASSYSSSFNQPQHF.

J is TRBJ1-6 and V is TRBV7-9; 9 bases agree with TRBD1. Germline assignment: CDR1 SEHNR and CDR2 FQNEAQ (reference sequence). Germline trimming cut 5 bases from V and 11 bases from J; bases unmatched to any gene: 13. The CDR3 loop spans 16 amino acids. As DNA, the CDR3 is TGTGCCAGCAGCCGTACCGGGACAGGGCTCATCCCACCCCTCCACTTT. This sequence encodes CASSRTGTGLIPPLHF.

This chain uses TRBV11-2 with TRBJ2-7; D uncertain. The germline CDR1 and CDR2 sequences are SGHAT and FQNNGV. Trimming took 3 bases from V and 3 from J, leaving 9 bases between them. The CDR3 covers 13 residues. The CDR3 nucleotides read TGTGCCAGCAGCTTTCGACAAATCTACGAGCAGTACTTC. Translated: CASSFRQIYEQYF.

Here the CDR3 DNA reads TGTGCCAGCAGTGAGGGGGCTAGCGGGGGGTTTTACGAGCAGTACTTC. Amino acids: CASSEGASGGFYEQYF. J is TRBJ2-7 and V is TRBV2; 11 nucleotides line up with TRBD2. V lost 3 bases to trimming and J lost 4 bases; unmatched junction nucleotides: 8. This CDR3 contains 16 residues. Germline V gene data show CDR1 as SNHLY and CDR2 as FYNNEI.

The chain couples TRBV7-9 to TRBJ2-1, with 7 positions matching TRBD2. Per the germline V gene, CDR1 is SEHNR and CDR2 is FQNEAQ (reference sequence). J lost 1 base, V lost 1 base, and 10 bases had no gene match. The CDR3 runs 18 residues. This chain's CDR3 is CASSLGFAGVRSYNEQFF. CDR3 DNA: TGTGCCAGCAGCTTAGGATTCGCGGGAGTAAGATCCTACAATGAGCAGTTCTTC.